These 32 T cell receptor beta chains originate from one sample sequenced in a study of a mutant IDH1 vaccine in newly diagnosed glioma. Documented time point: week 23, last vaccination. With topical imiquimod, each dose of the vaccine consisted of 300 ug of mutant IDH1 20-mer peptide. These receptors have no identified antigens. Assay used: immunoSEQ multiplex PCR; TCRdb lists only in-frame clones, some missing. The data contain around 39,000 clones, 65% to 85% of them seen just once; the ten biggest clones take up about 2.2%. Sample: PBMCs, taken from a glioma patient whose treatment included an IDH1 peptide vaccine. The receptors come from a woman aged 18 to 35 with glioma. Some clones in this sample may be carry-over from other donors' samples.

The genes are TRBV9 and TRBJ1-2, with D unresolved. Germline CDR1 reads SGDLS; CDR2 reads YYNGEE. The V gene lost 0 bases and the J gene lost 8 bases, with 8 bases spanning the gap. The CDR3 consists of 12 residues. CDR3 loop: CASSVGFGGYTF. For the CDR3, the DNA is TGTGCCAGCAGCGTAGGGTTCGGGGGCTACACCTTC.

The chain carries TRBV19 and TRBJ2-6, with TRBD2 matching over 11 bases. Germline values: CDR1 LNHDA, CDR2 SQIVND (reference sequence). The CDR3 is made up of 23 amino acids. Germline trimming cut 7 bases from V and 0 bases from J; bases unmatched to any gene: 23. DNA of the CDR3: TGTGCCAGTATCCCCGGAGGTGCCTCGACTAGCGGGGAGCCTCGCTCTGGGGCCAACGTCCTGACTTTC. Translating it yields CASIPGGASTSGEPRSGANVLTF. The entire variable domain, with the rest obtained from reference TRBV19 and TRBJ2-6, is as follows: DGGITQSPKYLFRKEGQNVTLSCEQNLNHDAMYWYRQDPGQGLRLIYYSQIVNDFQKGDIAEGYSVSREKKESFPLTVTSAQKNPTAFYLCASIPGGASTSGEPRSGANVLTFGAGSRLTVL.

This clone was seen once. The chain combines TRBV5-1 with TRBJ1-1, with D unresolved. Germline CDR1 and CDR2: SGHRS and YFSETQ. The CDR3 spans 13 residues. The V end lost 1 base, the J end lost 11 bases, and 15 bases lay between the germline ends. The CDR3 here is CASSLFGRLRAFF. The CDR3 region has the DNA TGCGCCAGCAGCTTGTTCGGGCGCCTACGGGCTTTCTTT.

This chain links TRBV15 with TRBJ2-2; 11 bases align to TRBD2. V dropped 5 bases and J dropped 7; count of bases not matched to a gene: 9. The CDR3 has 16 amino acids. Germline-derived CDR1 and CDR2 are LNHNV and YYDKDF (reference sequence). CDR3 amino acids: CATSDSGRADHGELFF. DNA of the CDR3: TGTGCCACCAGCGATAGCGGGAGGGCCGATCACGGGGAGCTGTTTTTT.

The J gene is TRBJ1-1, the V gene TRBV5-1; D ambiguous. Germline CDR1 reads SGHRS; CDR2 reads YFSETQ. The length of the CDR3 is 13 residues. Deletions cut 5 bases from V and 1 base from J, with 9 bases between. CDR3 amino acids: CASRSTENTEAFF. DNA for the CDR3: TGCGCCAGCAGATCTACAGAGAACACTGAAGCTTTCTTT.

The chain has TRBV6-6 and TRBJ1-5, with D maybe TRBD1 (5 bases). CDR1 MNHNY and CDR2 SVGAGI come from the germline V gene (reference sequence). The CDR3 runs to 14 residues. Between the trimmed V and J ends, which lost 2 bases and 2 bases, there was a span of 7 bases. The CDR3, as DNA: TGTGCCAGCAGTTACGGGGGTGGCAATCAGCCCCAGCATTTT. Translation: CASSYGGGNQPQHF.

The gene calls are TRBV19 and TRBJ2-5, with 7 positions matching TRBD1. Germline CDR1 is LNHDA and CDR2 is SQIVND (reference sequence). V was clipped by 4 bases and J by 1 base; unmatched bases: 3. This CDR3 spans 14 amino acids. As DNA, the CDR3 is TGTGCCAGTAGTACCAGGGACAGCCAAGAGACCCAGTACTTC. Its protein product is CASSTRDSQETQYF.

The chain has TRBV5-6 and TRBJ2-2, with D tentatively TRBD1 (6 bases). The CDR3 length is 16 residues. The germline V gene has CDR1 SGHDT and CDR2 YYEEEE. Trimming took off 8 bases at V and 7 bases at J, with 24 bases between the two ends. CDR3 DNA: TGTGCCAGTCTCCGGAGGACAGAGGGTTTGGGCGGGGAGCTGTTTTTT. Translating it yields CASLRRTEGLGGELFF.

V is TRBV6-1 and J is TRBJ1-5; D gene uncertain. Trimming stripped 5 bases from V and 1 base from J, with 6 bases between. Germline V CDR1 and CDR2: MNHNS, SASEGT. This CDR3 is built from 13 residues. CDR3 in DNA: TGTGCCAGCAGTAAAGGGAGCAATCAGCCCCAGCATTTT. Translated: CASSKGSNQPQHF.

The rearrangement joins TRBV19 to TRBJ2-7, with no clear D. This CDR3 has 14 residues. Germline values: CDR1 LNHDA, CDR2 SQIVND (reference sequence). With 3 bases removed from V and 0 bases from J, the gap between germline ends came to 9 bases. As DNA, the CDR3 is TGTGCCAGTAGTATCACAATGAGCTCCTACGAGCAGTACTTC. Protein product: CASSITMSSYEQYF. Using reference TRBV19 and TRBJ2-7 for the parts outside the CDR3, the full variable domain is DGGITQSPKYLFRKEGQNVTLSCEQNLNHDAMYWYRQDPGQGLRLIYYSQIVNDFQKGDIAEGYSVSREKKESFPLTVTSAQKNPTAFYLCASSITMSSYEQYFGPGTRLTVT.

The V and J genes are TRBV10-3 and TRBJ2-3; 7 bases are a match to TRBD1. Germline lookup yields CDR1 ENHRY and CDR2 SYGVKD. V gave up 6 bases and J gave up 4 bases; unmatched junction bases: 1. The CDR3 sequence is 12 residues long. CDR3 amino acids: CAISGTADTQYF. In nucleotides, the CDR3 is TGTGCCATCAGCGGGACAGCAGATACGCAGTATTTT.

The rearrangement joins TRBV11-2 to TRBJ2-3; D call uncertain. Trimming took off 5 bases at V and 0 bases at J, with 15 bases between the two ends. There are 16 residues in the CDR3. Germline V lookup: CDR1 SGHAT, CDR2 FQNNGV. CDR3 in amino acids: CASSPLVGLSTDTQYF. The CDR3 DNA is TGTGCCAGCAGCCCGCTAGTTGGTTTAAGCACAGATACGCAGTATTTT. The variable domain in full, completed from reference TRBV11-2 and TRBJ2-3, reads EAGVAQSPRYKIIEKRQSVAFWCNPISGHATLYWYQQILGQGPKLLIQFQNNGVVDDSQLPKDRFSAERLKGVDSTLKIQPAKLEDSAVYLCASSPLVGLSTDTQYFGPGTRLTVL.

The chain joins TRBV9 to TRBJ2-3; D is tentatively TRBD1 or TRBD2 (5 bases each). Deletions cut 0 bases from V and 2 bases from J, with 7 bases between. In germline, CDR1 is SGDLS, CDR2 YYNGEE. CDR3 length: 14 amino acids. The CDR3 region is CASSVDGATDTQYF. In nucleotides, the CDR3 is TGTGCCAGCAGCGTAGACGGGGCCACAGATACGCAGTATTTT.

This clone was detected only once. The chain employs TRBV5-1 and TRBJ2-2, with TRBD2 matching 11 bases. Germline V lookup: CDR1 SGHRS, CDR2 YFSETQ. This CDR3 comprises 16 residues. V lost 4 bases to trimming and J lost 2 bases; unmatched junction nucleotides: 4. Here the CDR3 reads CASSVGLAANTGELFF. For the CDR3, the DNA is TGCGCCAGCAGCGTGGGACTAGCGGCCAACACCGGGGAGCTGTTTTTT.

J is TRBJ2-6 and V is TRBV30, with unresolved D. From germline, CDR1 is GTSNPN and CDR2 SVGIG (reference sequence). This CDR3 is built from 15 residues. This CDR3 is CAFGGGPSGANVLTF. The CDR3 DNA sequence: TGTGCGTTCGGTGGCGGCCCCTCTGGGGCCAACGTCCTGACTTTC.

The rearrangement uses TRBV18 and TRBJ1-1; 10 bases align to TRBD1. The V gene end was trimmed by 2 bases and the J gene end by 2 bases; junction bases not matched to a gene: 5. The germline V gene encodes CDR1 KGHSH and CDR2 LQKENI. CDR3 size: 16 residues. For the CDR3, the DNA is TGTGCCAGCTCACCAACGGGACAGGGGACTAACACTGAAGCTTTCTTT. It is translated as CASSPTGQGTNTEAFF.

This clone was seen a handful of times. The V gene is TRBV11-2, the J gene TRBJ2-1; D is possibly TRBD1 or TRBD2 (5 bases each). CDR1 and CDR2 (germline): SGHAT, FQNNGV. The V and J ends lost 10 bases and 5 bases respectively, with 21 bases between them. The CDR3 spans 15 residues. CDR3 residues: CATSGTRPINNEQFF. DNA for the CDR3: TGTGCCACATCTGGGACCCGGCCAATCAACAATGAGCAGTTCTTC.

The rearrangement links TRBV6-1 to TRBJ2-3; 12 nucleotides align to TRBD2. CDR3 length: 15 amino acids. Losses at the gene ends were 5 bases for V and 3 bases for J; bases not matched to a gene: 3. Germline CDR1 reads MNHNS; CDR2 reads SASEGT. The CDR3 DNA sequence: TGTGCCAGCAGTCTAGCGGGAGGGACGACAGATACGCAGTATTTT. Residues: CASSLAGGTTDTQYF.

The V call is TRBV4-3, the J call TRBJ2-7, with D hard to call. Trimming removed 0 bases at V and 9 bases at J, with 9 bases between. Germline-derived CDR1 and CDR2 are LGHNA and YSLEER. This CDR3 spans 12 amino acids. CDR3 DNA: TGCGCCAGCAGCCAAGATGAAGGAGCGCAGTACTTC. Amino acids: CASSQDEGAQYF.

This sequence joins TRBV14 and TRBJ1-1; no clear D gene. Germline lookup yields CDR1 SGHDN and CDR2 FVKESK. This CDR3 comprises 13 residues. Trimming pared 4 bases from V and 6 bases from J, leaving 12 bases between. Here the CDR3 DNA reads TGTGCCAGCAGCCGATACCCTACCGCTGAAGCTTTCTTT. Translated, it gives CASSRYPTAEAFF. The complete variable domain, with remaining parts taken from reference TRBV14 and TRBJ1-1, reads EAGVTQFPSHSVIEKGQTVTLRCDPISGHDNLYWYRRVMGKEIKFLLHFVKESKQDESGMPNNRFLAERTGGTYSTLKVQPAELEDSGVYFCASSRYPTAEAFFGQGTRLTVV.

This chain joins TRBV14 and TRBJ1-1; D uncertain. Trimming stripped 0 bases from V and 1 base from J, with 9 bases between. Germline CDR1 is SGHDN and CDR2 is FVKESK. This CDR3 spans 15 amino acids. The CDR3 DNA is TGTGCCAGCAGCCAAGATGAGGGAGGGAACACTGAAGCTTTCTTT. Translated: CASSQDEGGNTEAFF.

V is TRBV7-3 and J is TRBJ2-1, with 10 bases lining up with TRBD2. Per germline, CDR1 SGHTA and CDR2 FQGTGA. The ends lost 5 bases at V and 4 bases at J; junction bases unmatched: 2. The CDR3 has 14 amino acids. Here the CDR3 reads CASSPGLAYNEQFF. CDR3 DNA: TGTGCCAGCAGCCCGGGACTAGCGTACAATGAGCAGTTCTTC.

The V gene is TRBV6-1, the J gene TRBJ2-7; D unclear. V was shortened by 3 bases and J by 8 bases, with 8 bases between the two germline ends. This CDR3 region has 11 residues. Germline loops: CDR1 MNHNS, CDR2 SASEGT. The CDR3 loop reads CASSDSPQQYF. DNA of the CDR3: TGTGCCAGCAGTGATTCGCCGCAGCAGTACTTC.

V is TRBV7-2 and J is TRBJ2-7; TRBD1 is a possible D gene (6 bases). This CDR3 region has 14 residues. Germline-derived CDR1 and CDR2 are SGHTA and FQGNSA. The V end was cut by 4 bases, the J end by 0 bases, with 10 bases between. CDR3 in DNA: TGTGCCAGCAGCTCAACAGGGACCTCCTACGAGCAGTACTTC. Its protein is CASSSTGTSYEQYF.

The rearrangement uses TRBV6-1 and TRBJ1-2; the match to TRBD1 covers 11 bases. With 3 bases clipped from V and 4 bases from J, the junction kept 10 bases outside the gene matches. Germline assignment: CDR1 MNHNS and CDR2 SASEGT. This CDR3 contains 17 residues. The CDR3 DNA sequence: TGTGCCAGCAGTGATCTGGGCGGGACAGGGGGGGGCTATGGCTACACCTTC. Protein: CASSDLGGTGGGYGYTF.

This clone showed up just once. The V and J genes are TRBV18 and TRBJ1-2; D is undetermined. V lost 5 bases, J lost 0 bases, and 13 bases lay in between. The length of the CDR3 is 15 residues. Germline CDR1 reads KGHSH; CDR2 reads LQKENI. The CDR3 coding sequence is TGTGCCAGCTCATATGAGCCATCGTCTAACTATGGCTACACCTTC. As protein: CASSYEPSSNYGYTF.

V gene TRBV5-6 combines with J gene TRBJ1-2; the D gene is possibly TRBD1 (5 bases). Trimming left V 4 bases short and J 1 base short, with 11 bases between. This CDR3 contains 14 residues. Germline values: CDR1 SGHDT, CDR2 YYEEEE. The CDR3 reads CASSPGTVNYGYTF. CDR3 in DNA: TGTGCCAGCAGCCCCGGGACGGTTAACTATGGCTACACCTTC.

This chain links TRBV9 with TRBJ2-3; perhaps TRBD1 as D (6 bases). Between the trimmed V and J ends, which lost 6 bases and 1 base, there was a span of 15 bases. CDR3 length: 15 residues. Germline CDR1 SGDLS, CDR2 YYNGEE. This chain's CDR3 is CASTRTGKGTDTQYF. For the CDR3, the DNA is TGTGCCAGCACCCGAACAGGGAAGGGCACAGATACGCAGTATTTT.

This chain connects TRBV19 to TRBJ1-2, with 9 bases fitting TRBD1. This CDR3 comprises 15 residues. Germline CDR1 LNHDA, CDR2 SQIVND (reference sequence). The V and J ends lost 6 bases and 4 bases, in that order; junction bases with no gene match: 9. CDR3: CASSVQGQGSYGYTF. CDR3 DNA: TGTGCCAGTAGCGTACAGGGACAGGGTTCCTATGGCTACACCTTC.

The V and J genes are TRBV27 and TRBJ1-6; 7 bases map to TRBD1. Trimming cost V 5 bases and J 4 bases; bases outside gene matches: 8. The CDR3 consists of 16 residues. CDR1 MNHEY and CDR2 SMNVEV come from the germline V gene (reference sequence). CDR3 sequence reads: CASSHRGPSYNSPLHF. For the CDR3, the DNA is TGTGCCAGCAGTCACAGGGGCCCGTCTTATAATTCACCCCTCCACTTT.

The V call is TRBV11-2, the J call TRBJ1-5; 8 nucleotides line up with TRBD1. The CDR3 extends over 15 amino acids. The germline V gene has CDR1 SGHAT and CDR2 FQNNGV. The V and J ends lost 5 bases and 4 bases, in that order; junction bases with no gene match: 7. Here the CDR3 DNA reads TGTGCCAGCAGCACGCGGACAGGGCGAAATCAGCCCCAGCATTTT. The encoded protein is CASSTRTGRNQPQHF.

This chain uses TRBV5-1 with TRBJ1-1, with D maybe TRBD1 (5 bases). Trimming removed 2 bases from V and 3 bases from J, with 11 bases in between. The germline V gene encodes CDR1 SGHRS and CDR2 YFSETQ. CDR3 length: 14 amino acids. The CDR3 sequence is CASSFRGQDTEAFF. In nucleotides, the CDR3 is TGCGCCAGCAGCTTCCGGGGCCAAGACACTGAAGCTTTCTTT.